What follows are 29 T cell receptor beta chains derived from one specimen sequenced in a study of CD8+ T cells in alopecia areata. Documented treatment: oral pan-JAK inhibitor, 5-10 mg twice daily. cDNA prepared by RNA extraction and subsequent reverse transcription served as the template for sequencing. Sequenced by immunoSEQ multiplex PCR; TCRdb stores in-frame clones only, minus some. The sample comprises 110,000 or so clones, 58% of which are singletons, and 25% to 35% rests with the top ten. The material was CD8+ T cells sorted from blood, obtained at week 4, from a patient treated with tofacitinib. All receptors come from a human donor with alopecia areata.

CDR3 coding DNA: TGTGCCTGGAGCGGGACTAGAGGAGAGACCCAGTACTTC. Its translation is CAWSGTRGETQYF. V usage is TRBV30 and J usage is TRBJ2-5, with TRBD2 matching over 8 bases. The CDR3 spans 13 residues. V lost 3 bases, J lost 4 bases, and 4 bases stayed unmatched. Germline CDR1 reads GTSNPN; CDR2 reads SVGIG (reference sequence).

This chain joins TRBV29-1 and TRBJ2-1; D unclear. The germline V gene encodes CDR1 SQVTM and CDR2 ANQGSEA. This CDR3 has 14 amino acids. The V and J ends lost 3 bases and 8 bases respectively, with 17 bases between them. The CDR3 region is CSVEVPFKAHEQFF. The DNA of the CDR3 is TGCAGCGTTGAGGTTCCCTTTAAAGCACATGAGCAGTTCTTC.

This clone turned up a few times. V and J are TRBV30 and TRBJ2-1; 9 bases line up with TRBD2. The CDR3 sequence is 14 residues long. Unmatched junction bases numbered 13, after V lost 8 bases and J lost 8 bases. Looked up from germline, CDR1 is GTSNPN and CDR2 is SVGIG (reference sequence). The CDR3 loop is CAAASGTSFYEQFF. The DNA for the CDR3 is TGTGCCGCCGCCTCCGGGACTAGCTTCTATGAGCAGTTCTTC.

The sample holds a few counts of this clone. The CDR3 sequence is CSVVGRVTDTQYF. CDR3 DNA sequence: TGCAGCGTTGTCGGCAGGGTTACAGATACGCAGTATTTT. The chain joins TRBV29-1 to TRBJ2-3; D may be TRBD1 (5 bases). CDR3 length equals 13 residues. Deletions cut 4 bases from V and 3 bases from J, with 11 bases between. Germline lookup yields CDR1 SQVTM and CDR2 ANQGSEA.

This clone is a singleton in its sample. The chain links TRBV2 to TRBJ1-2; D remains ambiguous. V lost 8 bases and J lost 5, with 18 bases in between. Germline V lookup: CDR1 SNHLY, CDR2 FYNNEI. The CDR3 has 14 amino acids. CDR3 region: CASLVPERAYGYTF. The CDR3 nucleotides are TGTGCCAGCTTGGTACCTGAAAGGGCTTATGGCTACACCTTC.

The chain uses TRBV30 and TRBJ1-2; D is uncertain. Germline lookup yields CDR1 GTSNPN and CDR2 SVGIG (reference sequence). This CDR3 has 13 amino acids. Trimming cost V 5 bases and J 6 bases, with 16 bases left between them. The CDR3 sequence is CAWWLGQADGYTF. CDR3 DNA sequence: TGTGCCTGGTGGCTCGGGCAGGCGGATGGCTACACCTTC.

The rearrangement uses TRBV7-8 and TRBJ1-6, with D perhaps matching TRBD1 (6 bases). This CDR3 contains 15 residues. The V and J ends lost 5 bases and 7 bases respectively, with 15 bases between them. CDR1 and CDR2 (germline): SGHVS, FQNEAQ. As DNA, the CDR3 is TGTGCCAGCAGCACGGGACACCAAGTGAATTCACCCCTCCACTTT. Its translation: CASSTGHQVNSPLHF.

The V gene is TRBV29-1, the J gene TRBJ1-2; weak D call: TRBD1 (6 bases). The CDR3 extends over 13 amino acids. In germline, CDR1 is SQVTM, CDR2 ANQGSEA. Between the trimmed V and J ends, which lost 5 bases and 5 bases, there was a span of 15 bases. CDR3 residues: CSVLRTASYGYTF. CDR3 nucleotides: TGCAGCGTTCTACGGACAGCTTCTTATGGCTACACCTTC.

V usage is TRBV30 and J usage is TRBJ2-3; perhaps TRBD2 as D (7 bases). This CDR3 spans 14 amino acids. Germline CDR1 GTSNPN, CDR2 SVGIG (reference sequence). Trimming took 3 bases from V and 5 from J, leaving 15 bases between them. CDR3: CAWRTWGGLDTQYF. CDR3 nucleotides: TGTGCCTGGAGAACGTGGGGGGGCTTAGATACGCAGTATTTT.

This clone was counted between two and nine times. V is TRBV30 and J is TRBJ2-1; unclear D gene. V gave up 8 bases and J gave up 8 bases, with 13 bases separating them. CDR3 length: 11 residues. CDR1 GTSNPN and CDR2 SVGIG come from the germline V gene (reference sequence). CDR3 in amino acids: CAQAWQHEQFF. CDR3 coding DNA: TGTGCCCAAGCGTGGCAGCATGAGCAGTTCTTC.

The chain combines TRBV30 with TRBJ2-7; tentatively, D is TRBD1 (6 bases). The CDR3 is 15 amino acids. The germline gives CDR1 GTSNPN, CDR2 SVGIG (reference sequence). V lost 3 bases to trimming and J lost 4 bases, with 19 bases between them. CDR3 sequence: CAWSATGTFGYEQYF. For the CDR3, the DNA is TGTGCCTGGAGCGCGACCGGGACATTTGGATACGAGCAGTACTTC.

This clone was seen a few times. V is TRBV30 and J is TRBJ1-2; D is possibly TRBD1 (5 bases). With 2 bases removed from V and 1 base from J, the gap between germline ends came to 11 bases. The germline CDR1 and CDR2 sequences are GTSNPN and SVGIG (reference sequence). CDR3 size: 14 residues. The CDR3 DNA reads TGTGCCTGGAGTAAAGGGACCTATAACTATGGCTACACCTTC. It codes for CAWSKGTYNYGYTF.

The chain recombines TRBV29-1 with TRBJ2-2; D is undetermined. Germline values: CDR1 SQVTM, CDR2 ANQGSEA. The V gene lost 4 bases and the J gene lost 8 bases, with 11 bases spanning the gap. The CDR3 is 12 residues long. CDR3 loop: CSVGAEAGELFF. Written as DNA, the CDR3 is TGCAGCGTTGGAGCCGAGGCTGGGGAGCTGTTTTTT.

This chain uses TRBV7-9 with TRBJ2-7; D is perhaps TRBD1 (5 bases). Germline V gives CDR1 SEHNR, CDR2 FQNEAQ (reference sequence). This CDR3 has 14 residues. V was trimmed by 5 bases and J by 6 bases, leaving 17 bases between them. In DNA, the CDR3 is TGTGCCAGCAGCCCCAGGGAAGGGATAGGCGAGCAGTACTTC. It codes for CASSPREGIGEQYF.

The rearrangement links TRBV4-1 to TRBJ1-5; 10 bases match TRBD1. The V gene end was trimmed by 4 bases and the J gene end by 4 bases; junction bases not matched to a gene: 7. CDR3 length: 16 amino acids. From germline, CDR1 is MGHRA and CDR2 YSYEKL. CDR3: CASSPHVGQGNQPQHF. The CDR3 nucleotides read TGCGCCAGCAGCCCACATGTGGGACAGGGGAATCAGCCCCAGCATTTT.

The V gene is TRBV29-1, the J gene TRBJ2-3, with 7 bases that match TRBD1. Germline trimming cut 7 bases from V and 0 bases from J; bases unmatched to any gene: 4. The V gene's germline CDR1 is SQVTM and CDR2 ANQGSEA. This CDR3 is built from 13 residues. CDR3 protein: CSAWDSSTDTQYF. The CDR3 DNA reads TGCAGCGCCTGGGACAGTAGCACAGATACGCAGTATTTT.

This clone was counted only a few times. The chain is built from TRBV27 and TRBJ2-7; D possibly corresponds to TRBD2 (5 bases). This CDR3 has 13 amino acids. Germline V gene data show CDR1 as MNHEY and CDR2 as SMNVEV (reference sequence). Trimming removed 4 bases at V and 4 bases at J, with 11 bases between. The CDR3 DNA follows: TGTGCCAGCAGTTCACTAGAGACTTACGAGCAGTACTTC. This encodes CASSSLETYEQYF.

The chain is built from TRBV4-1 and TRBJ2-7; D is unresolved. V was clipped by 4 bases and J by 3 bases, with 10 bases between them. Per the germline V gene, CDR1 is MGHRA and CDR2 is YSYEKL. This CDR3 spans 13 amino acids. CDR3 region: CASSPTQFYEQYF. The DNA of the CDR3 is TGCGCCAGCAGCCCAACCCAGTTCTACGAGCAGTACTTC.

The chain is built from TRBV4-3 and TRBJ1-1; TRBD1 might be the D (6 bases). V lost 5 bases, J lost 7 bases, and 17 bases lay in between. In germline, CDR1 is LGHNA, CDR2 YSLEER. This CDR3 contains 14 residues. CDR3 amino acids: CASSDPEGVFEAFF. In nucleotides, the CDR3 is TGCGCCAGCAGCGACCCAGAGGGGGTGTTTGAAGCTTTCTTT.

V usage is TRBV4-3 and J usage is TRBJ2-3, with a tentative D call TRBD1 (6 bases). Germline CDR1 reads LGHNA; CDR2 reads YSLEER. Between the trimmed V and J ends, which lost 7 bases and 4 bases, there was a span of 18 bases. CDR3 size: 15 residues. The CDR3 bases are TGCGCCAGCACCCACGCCCTACAGGGCCCAGATACGCAGTATTTT. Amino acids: CASTHALQGPDTQYF.

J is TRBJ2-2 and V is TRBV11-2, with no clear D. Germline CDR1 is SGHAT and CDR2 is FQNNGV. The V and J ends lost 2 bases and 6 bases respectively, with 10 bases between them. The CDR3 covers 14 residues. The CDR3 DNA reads TGTGCCAGCAGCTTATCCCCAGTAGCCGGGGAGCTGTTTTTT. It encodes CASSLSPVAGELFF.

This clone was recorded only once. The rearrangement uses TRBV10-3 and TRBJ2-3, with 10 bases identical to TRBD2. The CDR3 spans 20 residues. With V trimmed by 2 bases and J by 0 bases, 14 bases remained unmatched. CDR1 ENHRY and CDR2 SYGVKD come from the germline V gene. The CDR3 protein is CAISEPWGLAGDTSTDTQYF. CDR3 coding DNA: TGTGCCATCAGTGAGCCATGGGGCCTAGCGGGGGACACTAGCACAGATACGCAGTATTTT.

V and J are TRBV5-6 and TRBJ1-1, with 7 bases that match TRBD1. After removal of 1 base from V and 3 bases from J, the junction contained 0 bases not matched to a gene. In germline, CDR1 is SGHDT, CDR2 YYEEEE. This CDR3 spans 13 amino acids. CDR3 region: CASSLQGDTEAFF. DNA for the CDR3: TGTGCCAGCAGCTTGCAGGGGGACACTGAAGCTTTCTTT.

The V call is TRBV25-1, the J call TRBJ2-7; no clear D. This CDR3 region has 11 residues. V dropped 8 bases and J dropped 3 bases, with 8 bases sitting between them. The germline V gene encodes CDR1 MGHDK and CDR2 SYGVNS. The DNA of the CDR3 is TGTGCCAGCGCCTACAGCTACGAGCAGTACTTC. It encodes CASAYSYEQYF.

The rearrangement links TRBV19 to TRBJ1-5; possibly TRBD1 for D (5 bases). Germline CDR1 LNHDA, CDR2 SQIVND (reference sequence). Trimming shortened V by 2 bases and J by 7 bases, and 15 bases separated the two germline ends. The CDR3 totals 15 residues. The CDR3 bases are TGTGCCAGTAGTATATTGGAGGGACGCGGCCAGCCCCAGCATTTT. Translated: CASSILEGRGQPQHF.

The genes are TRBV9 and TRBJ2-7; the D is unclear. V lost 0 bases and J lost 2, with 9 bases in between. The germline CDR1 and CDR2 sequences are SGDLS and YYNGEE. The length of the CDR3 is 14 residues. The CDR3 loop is CASSVGGDPYEQYF. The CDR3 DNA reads TGTGCCAGCAGCGTAGGTGGTGATCCCTACGAGCAGTACTTC.

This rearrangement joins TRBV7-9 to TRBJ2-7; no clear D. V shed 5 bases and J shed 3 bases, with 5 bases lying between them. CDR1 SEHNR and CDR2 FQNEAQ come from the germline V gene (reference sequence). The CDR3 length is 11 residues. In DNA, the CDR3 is TGTGCCAGCAGCACGATCTACGAGCAGTACTTC. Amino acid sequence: CASSTIYEQYF.

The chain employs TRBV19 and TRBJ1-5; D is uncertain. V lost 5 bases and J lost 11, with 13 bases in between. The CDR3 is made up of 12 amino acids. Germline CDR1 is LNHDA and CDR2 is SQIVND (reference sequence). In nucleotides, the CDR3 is TGTGCCAGTAGTTTCATCCGTGGGTCCCAGCATTTT. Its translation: CASSFIRGSQHF.

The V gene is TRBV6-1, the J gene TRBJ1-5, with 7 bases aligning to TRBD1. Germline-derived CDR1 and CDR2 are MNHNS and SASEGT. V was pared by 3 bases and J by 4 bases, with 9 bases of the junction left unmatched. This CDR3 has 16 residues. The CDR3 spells CASSEKTGRGNQPQHF. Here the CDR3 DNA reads TGTGCCAGCAGTGAGAAGACAGGGAGAGGGAATCAGCCCCAGCATTTT.